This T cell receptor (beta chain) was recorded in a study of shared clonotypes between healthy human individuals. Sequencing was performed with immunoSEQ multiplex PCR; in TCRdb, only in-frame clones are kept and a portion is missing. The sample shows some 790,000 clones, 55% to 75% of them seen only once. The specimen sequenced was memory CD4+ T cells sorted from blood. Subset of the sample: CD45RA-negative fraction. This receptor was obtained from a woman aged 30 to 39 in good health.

Here the CDR3 reads CASSSGLADSYEQYF. CDR3 DNA sequence: TGCGCCAGCAGCTCCGGACTAGCAGACTCCTACGAGCAGTACTTC. The gene calls are TRBV5-1 and TRBJ2-7, with 8 bases identical to TRBD2. CDR3 length equals 15 residues. Germline trimming cut 3 bases from V and 0 bases from J; bases unmatched to any gene: 5. Germline V CDR1 and CDR2: SGHRS, YFSETQ.